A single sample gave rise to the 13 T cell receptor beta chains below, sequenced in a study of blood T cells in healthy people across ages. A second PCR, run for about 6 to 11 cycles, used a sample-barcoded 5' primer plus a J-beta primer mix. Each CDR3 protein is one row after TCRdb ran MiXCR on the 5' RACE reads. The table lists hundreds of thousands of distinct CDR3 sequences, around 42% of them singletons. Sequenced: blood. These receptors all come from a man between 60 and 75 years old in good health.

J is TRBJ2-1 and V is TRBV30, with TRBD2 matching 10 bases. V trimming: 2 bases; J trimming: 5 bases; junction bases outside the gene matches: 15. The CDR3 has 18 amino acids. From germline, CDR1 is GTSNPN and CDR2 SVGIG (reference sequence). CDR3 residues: CAWSSRGGAGGLNNEQFF. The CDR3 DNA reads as TGTGCCTGGAGTTCCCGGGGGGGAGCGGGGGGGCTTAACAATGAGCAGTTCTTC.

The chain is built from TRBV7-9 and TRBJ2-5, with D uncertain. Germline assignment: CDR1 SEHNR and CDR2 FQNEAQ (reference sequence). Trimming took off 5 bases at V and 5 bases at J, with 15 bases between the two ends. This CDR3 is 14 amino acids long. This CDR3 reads CASSLLDGRETQYF. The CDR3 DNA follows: TGTGCCAGCAGCCTGCTGGACGGGCGGGAGACCCAGTACTTC.

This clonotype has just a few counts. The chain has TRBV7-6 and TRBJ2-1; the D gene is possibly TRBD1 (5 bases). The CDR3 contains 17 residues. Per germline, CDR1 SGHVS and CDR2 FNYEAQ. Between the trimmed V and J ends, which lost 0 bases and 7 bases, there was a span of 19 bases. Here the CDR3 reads CASSLATGRSGVNEQFF. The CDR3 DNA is TGTGCCAGCAGCTTAGCAACAGGACGATCCGGTGTAAATGAGCAGTTCTTC.

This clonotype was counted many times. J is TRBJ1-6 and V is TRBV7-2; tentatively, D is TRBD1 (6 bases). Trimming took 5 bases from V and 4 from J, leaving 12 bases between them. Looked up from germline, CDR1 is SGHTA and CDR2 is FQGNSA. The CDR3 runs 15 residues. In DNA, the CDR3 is TGTGCCAGCAGCCCTAGGACAGCTTATAATTCACCCCTCCACTTT. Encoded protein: CASSPRTAYNSPLHF.

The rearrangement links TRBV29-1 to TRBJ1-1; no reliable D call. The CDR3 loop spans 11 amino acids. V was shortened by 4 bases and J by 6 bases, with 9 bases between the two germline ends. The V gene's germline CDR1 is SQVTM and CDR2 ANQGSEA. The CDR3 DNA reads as TGCAGCGTTGCGGGCACGGCTGAAGCTTTCTTT. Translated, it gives CSVAGTAEAFF.

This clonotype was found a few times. CDR3 sequence: CASGYGDHQPQHF. The CDR3 DNA reads as TGTGCATCGGGGTACGGCGACCATCAGCCCCAGCATTTT. This chain connects TRBV10-3 to TRBJ1-5, with unresolved D. The CDR3 extends over 13 amino acids. CDR1 and CDR2 from the germline V gene are ENHRY and SYGVKD.

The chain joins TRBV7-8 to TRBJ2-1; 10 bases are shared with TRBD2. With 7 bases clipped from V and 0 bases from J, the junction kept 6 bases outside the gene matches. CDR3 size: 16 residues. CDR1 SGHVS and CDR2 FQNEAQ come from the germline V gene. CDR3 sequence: CASTGLAASSYNEQFF. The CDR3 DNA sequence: TGTGCCAGCACCGGACTAGCGGCAAGCTCCTACAATGAGCAGTTCTTC.

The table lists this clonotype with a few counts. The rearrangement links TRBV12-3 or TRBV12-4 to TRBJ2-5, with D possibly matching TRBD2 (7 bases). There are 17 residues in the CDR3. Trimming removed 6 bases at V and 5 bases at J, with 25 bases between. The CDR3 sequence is CASSLRRGAQSVETQYF. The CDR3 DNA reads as TGTGCCAGCAGCCTTAGACGGGGGGCGCAATCGGTGGAGACCCAGTACTTC.

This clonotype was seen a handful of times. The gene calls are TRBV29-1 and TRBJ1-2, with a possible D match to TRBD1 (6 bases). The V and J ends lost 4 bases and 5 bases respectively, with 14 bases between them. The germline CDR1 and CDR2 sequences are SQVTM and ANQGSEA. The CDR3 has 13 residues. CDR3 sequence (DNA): TGCAGCGTTGGGCCCCAGGGGAATTATGGCTACACCTTC. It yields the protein CSVGPQGNYGYTF.

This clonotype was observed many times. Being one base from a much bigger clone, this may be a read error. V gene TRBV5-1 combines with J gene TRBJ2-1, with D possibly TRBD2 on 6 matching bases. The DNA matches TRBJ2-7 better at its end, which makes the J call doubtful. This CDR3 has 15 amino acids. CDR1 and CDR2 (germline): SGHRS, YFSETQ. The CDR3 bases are TGCGCCAGCAGCACACGGGGGAGCTCCTACAATGAGCAGTACTTC. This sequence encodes CASSTRGSSYNEQYF.

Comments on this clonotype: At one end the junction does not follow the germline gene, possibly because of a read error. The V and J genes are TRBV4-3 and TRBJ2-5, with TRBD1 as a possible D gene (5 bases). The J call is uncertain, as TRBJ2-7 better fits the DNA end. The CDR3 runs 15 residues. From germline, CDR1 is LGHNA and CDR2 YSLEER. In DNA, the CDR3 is TGCGCCGGCAGCCAAGACCAGGGAAGGGGATACGAGCAGTACTTC. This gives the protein CAGSQDQGRGYEQYF.

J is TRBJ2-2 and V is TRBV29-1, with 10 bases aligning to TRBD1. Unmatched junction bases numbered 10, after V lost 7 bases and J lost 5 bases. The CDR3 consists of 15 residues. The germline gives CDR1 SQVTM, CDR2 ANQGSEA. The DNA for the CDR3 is TGCAGCGGGGCTAATCGGACAGGGGGTACCGGGGAGCTGTTTTTT. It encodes CSGANRTGGTGELFF.

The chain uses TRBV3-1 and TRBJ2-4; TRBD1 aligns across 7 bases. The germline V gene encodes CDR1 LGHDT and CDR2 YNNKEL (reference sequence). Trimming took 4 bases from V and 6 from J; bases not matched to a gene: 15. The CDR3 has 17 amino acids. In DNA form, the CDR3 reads TGTGCCAGCAGCCTTACCCGGGACAGAAGAGGCGTAAACATTCAGTACTTC. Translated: CASSLTRDRRGVNIQYF.